Listed below are T cell receptor beta chains from one sample, sequenced in a study of early T cells in non-severe SARS-CoV-2 infection. TCRdb called the 5' RACE reads again in MiXCR, with one record for every CDR3 protein. The sample records tens of thousands of distinct CDR3 sequences, about an eighth being singletons. Sequencing was carried out using whole blood. These receptors originate from an adult who was a healthcare worker with PCR-confirmed SARS-CoV-2 infection or an uninfected control (not recorded which). The CDR3 runs from the conserved cysteine through the conserved F or W. The D gene is left open where the match is weak. Size tells how often a clone was seen (once, few, many) or the class of an expanded clone, and some rows leave it out.

>.|TRBJ2-7|TRBV7-2|16|few
TGTGCCAGCAGCAACCGAAAAGAACAGAGCTCCTACGAGCAGTACTTC
CASSNRKEQSSYEQYF
>.|TRBJ1-1|TRBV10-3|14|few
TGTGCCATCAGATCACAGATTGAGAACACTGAAGCTTTCTTT
CAIRSQIENTEAFF
>.|TRBJ2-2|TRBV29-1|14|.
TGCAGCGTTGATTGTAGGCTGAACACCGGGGAGCTGTTTTTT
CSVDCRLNTGELFF
>.|TRBJ2-7|TRBV29-1|12|.
TGCAGCGTCGGACTTCAGGCCTACGATCAGTACTTC
CSVGLQAYDQYF
>.|TRBJ1-1|TRBV28|14|many
TGTGCCAGCAGTTTTCGAGGGGTTGGAACTGAAGCTTTCTTT
CASSFRGVGTEAFF
>.|TRBJ1-1|TRBV6-5|14|many
TGTGCCAGCAGTGGGCGAAGTTTGAACACTGAAGCTTTCTTT
CASSGRSLNTEAFF
>TRBD2|TRBJ2-7|TRBV11-2|15|few
TGTGCCAGCGGAGCTTATACTAGCGGGAACTACGAGCAGTACTTC
CASGAYTSGNYEQYF
>.|TRBJ2-3|TRBV7-9|15|few
TGTGCCAGCAGCTCGAGTGGGCGAGACACAGATACGCAGTATTTT
CASSSSGRDTDTQYF
>.|TRBJ2-3|TRBV12-3/TRBV12-4|16|few
TGTGCCAGCAGTTTAATCGGCGGTCCTAGCACAGATACGCAGTATTTT
CASSLIGGPSTDTQYF
>TRBD2|TRBJ2-7|TRBV5-6|15|few
TGTGCCAGCAGCTTGTGGGCTAGCGGGTCCTACGAGCAGTACTTC
CASSLWASGSYEQYF
>TRBD2|TRBJ2-1|TRBV5-6|16|many
TGTGCCAGCAGCTTGGCCGCTAGCGGGGGCTACAATGAGCAGTTCTTC
CASSLAASGGYNEQFF
>.|TRBJ1-2|TRBV18|14|.
TGTGCCAGCTCACCGGGCAGGGATTACTATGGCTACACCTTC
CASSPGRDYYGYTF
>TRBD1|TRBJ2-4|TRBV27|14|.
TGTGCCAGCAGTTTACGGACAGGTTGGGACATTCAGTACTTC
CASSLRTGWDIQYF
>.|TRBJ1-2|TRBV30|15|few
TGTGCCTGGAGGACGGGACTTCCAAAGGGCTATGGCTACACCTTC
CAWRTGLPKGYGYTF
>.|TRBJ2-5|TRBV6-1|13|few
TGTGCCAGCAGGAGGAGCGGACAAGAGACCCAGTACTTC
CASRRSGQETQYF
>TRBD1|TRBJ1-4|TRBV27|14|many
TGTGCCAGCAGTTTAGACAGGGTTAATGAAAAACTGTTTTTT
CASSLDRVNEKLFF
>.|TRBJ2-7|TRBV6-5|14|.
TGTGCCAGCAGTTACTCGAGAACAGGGCACGAGCAGTACTTC
CASSYSRTGHEQYF
>TRBD2|TRBJ2-1|TRBV12-3/TRBV12-4|19|many
TGTGCCAGCAGGAGTATGGGGCTAGCGGGGATGGGTAATACGGGTGAGCAGTTCTTC
CASRSMGLAGMGNTGEQFF
>.|TRBJ1-3|TRBV7-8|16|.
TGTGCCAGCAGCACCAGAGACAGGCTGCTAAGAAACACCATATATTTT
CASSTRDRLLRNTIYF
>.|TRBJ1-2|TRBV30|15|many
TGTGCCTGGAGTGTCGGCCCAGGGATTAACTATGGCTACACCTTC
CAWSVGPGINYGYTF
>.|TRBJ2-1|TRBV11-2|15|few
TGTGCCAGCAGCAGGAGCGGGCCTTCCTACAATGAGCAGTTCTTC
CASSRSGPSYNEQFF
>.|TRBJ1-5|TRBV21-1|15|many
TGTGCCAGCAGCCACGGGACATTAGGGAATCAGCCCCAGCATTTT
CASSHGTLGNQPQHF
>.|TRBJ2-7|TRBV6-5|16|many
TGTGCCAGCAGTTACAGGGGTCCTCCTTTCTCCTACGAGCAGTACTTC
CASSYRGPPFSYEQYF
>.|TRBJ1-1|TRBV28|13|.
TGTGCCAGCGAAAGACTGGGGGCCACTGAAGCTTTCTTT
CASERLGATEAFF
>.|TRBJ1-1|TRBV5-4|12|few
TGTGCCAGCAGCTTTTGGAGCACTGAAGCTTTCTTT
CASSFWSTEAFF
>.|TRBJ1-6|TRBV12-3/TRBV12-4|16|few
TGTGCCAGCAGTCCCGCTTTGGGGGGCGGACCCTCACCCCTCCACTTT
CASSPALGGGPSPLHF
>.|TRBJ2-5|TRBV19|11|many
TGTGCCAGTACTAATGGAGAGACCCAGTACTTC
CASTNGETQYF
>.|TRBJ2-3|TRBV29-1|14|.
TGCAGCGCTCGAACCAGGGGCAGCCCAGATACGCAGTATTTT
CSARTRGSPDTQYF
>.|TRBJ2-7|TRBV18|15|.
TGTGCCAGCTCACCAACCGGAAGAAGCTCCTACGAGCAGTACTTC
CASSPTGRSSYEQYF
>TRBD2|TRBJ2-1|TRBV14|15|few
TGTGCCAGCGGGAAGGCGGGAGGGCCGTACAATGAGCAGTTCTTC
CASGKAGGPYNEQFF
>.|TRBJ2-1|TRBV9|17|.
TGTGCCAGCAGCACCGTCCCTAGCCGGAGCTCCTACAATGAGCAGTTCTTC
CASSTVPSRSSYNEQFF
>TRBD1|TRBJ2-3|TRBV20-1|14|many
TGCAGTGCTCAGGACAGGGGAGTGGGAGATACGCAGTATTTT
CSAQDRGVGDTQYF
>.|TRBJ1-1|TRBV11-2|13|.
TGTGCCAGCAGCCCCTTGTTAAGCGGGGAGACTTTCTTT
CASSPLLSGETFF
>TRBD2|TRBJ2-7|TRBV5-1|18|.
TGCGCCAGCAGCTTGTGGGCTAGCGGGACCCCTAGCTCCTACGAGCAGTACTTC
CASSLWASGTPSSYEQYF
>.|TRBJ2-1|TRBV13|14|few
TGTGCCAGCAGCTTAGTCGGGGCCGACAATGAGCAGTTCTTC
CASSLVGADNEQFF